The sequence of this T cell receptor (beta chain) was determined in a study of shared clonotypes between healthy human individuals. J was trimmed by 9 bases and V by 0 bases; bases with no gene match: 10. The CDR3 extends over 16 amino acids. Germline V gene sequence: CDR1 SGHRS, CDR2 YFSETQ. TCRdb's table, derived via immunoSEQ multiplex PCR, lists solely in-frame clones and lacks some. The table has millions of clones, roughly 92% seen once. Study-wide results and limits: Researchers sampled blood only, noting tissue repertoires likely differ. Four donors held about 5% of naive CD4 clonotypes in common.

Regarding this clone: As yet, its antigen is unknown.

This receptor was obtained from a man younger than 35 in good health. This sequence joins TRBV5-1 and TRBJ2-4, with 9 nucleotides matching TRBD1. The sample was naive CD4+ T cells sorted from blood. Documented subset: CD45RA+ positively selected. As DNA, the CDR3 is TGCGCCAGCAGCTTGGGAGCATCGGGACAGGGCTTCATTCAGTACTTC. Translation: CASSLGASGQGFIQYF.